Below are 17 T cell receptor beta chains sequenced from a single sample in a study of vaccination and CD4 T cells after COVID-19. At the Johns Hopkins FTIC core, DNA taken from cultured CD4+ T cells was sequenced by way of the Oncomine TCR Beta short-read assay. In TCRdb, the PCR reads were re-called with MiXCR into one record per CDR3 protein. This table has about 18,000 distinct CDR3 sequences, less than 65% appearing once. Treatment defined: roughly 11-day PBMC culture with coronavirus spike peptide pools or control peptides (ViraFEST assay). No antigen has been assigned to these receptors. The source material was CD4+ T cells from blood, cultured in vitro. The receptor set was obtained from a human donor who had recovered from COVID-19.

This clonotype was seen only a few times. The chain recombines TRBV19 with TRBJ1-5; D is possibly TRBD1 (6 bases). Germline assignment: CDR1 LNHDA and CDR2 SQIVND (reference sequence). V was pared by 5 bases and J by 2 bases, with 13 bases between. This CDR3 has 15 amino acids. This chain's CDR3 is CASSSPGQRNQPQHF. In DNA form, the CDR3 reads TGTGCCAGTAGTTCCCCTGGACAGCGCAATCAGCCCCAGCATTTT.

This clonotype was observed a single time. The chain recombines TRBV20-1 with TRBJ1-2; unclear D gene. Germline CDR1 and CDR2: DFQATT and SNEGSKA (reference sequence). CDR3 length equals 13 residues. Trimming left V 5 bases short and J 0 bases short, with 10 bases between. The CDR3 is CSAVDPANYGYTF. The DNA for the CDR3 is TGCAGTGCTGTCGACCCGGCTAACTATGGCTACACCTTC.

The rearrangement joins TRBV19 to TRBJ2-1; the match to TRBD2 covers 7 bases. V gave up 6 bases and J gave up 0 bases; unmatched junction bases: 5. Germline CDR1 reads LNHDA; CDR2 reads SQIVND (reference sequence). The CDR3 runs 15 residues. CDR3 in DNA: TGTGCCAGTAGGGGGGGGATTAGCTCCTACAATGAGCAGTTCTTC. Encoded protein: CASRGGISSYNEQFF.

The CDR3 spells CASSLGTVSETQYF. The CDR3 bases are TGTGCCAGCAGTTTAGGTACGGTCTCGGAGACCCAGTACTTC. The chain employs TRBV12-3 or TRBV12-4 and TRBJ2-5, with D unresolved. The length of the CDR3 is 14 residues. Trimming pared 1 base from V and 5 bases from J, leaving 11 bases between.

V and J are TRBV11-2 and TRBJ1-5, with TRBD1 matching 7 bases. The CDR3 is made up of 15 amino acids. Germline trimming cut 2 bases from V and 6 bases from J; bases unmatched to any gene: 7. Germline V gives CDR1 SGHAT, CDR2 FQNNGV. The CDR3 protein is CASSLRQGKGQPQHF. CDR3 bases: TGTGCCAGCAGCTTAAGACAGGGAAAAGGTCAGCCCCAGCATTTT.

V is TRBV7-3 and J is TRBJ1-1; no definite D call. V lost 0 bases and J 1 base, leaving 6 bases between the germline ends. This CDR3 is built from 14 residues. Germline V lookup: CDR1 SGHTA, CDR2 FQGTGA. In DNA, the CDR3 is TGTGCCAGCAGCTTAACCCAAGGGAACACTGAAGCTTTCTTT. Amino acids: CASSLTQGNTEAFF.

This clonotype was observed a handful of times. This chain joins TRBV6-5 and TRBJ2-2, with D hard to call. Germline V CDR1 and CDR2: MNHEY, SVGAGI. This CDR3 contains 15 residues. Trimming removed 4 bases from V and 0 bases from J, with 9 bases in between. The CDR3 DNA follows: TGTGCCAGCAGTTGGGCCCCTACGAACACCGGGGAGCTGTTTTTT. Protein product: CASSWAPTNTGELFF.

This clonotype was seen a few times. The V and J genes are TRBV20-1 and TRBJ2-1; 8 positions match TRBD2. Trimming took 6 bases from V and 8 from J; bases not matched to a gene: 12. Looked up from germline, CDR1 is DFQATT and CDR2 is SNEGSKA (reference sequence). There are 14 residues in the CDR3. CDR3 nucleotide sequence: TGCAGTGCCCCGGCCCAGCGGGGGTTTGATGAGCAGTTCTTC. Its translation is CSAPAQRGFDEQFF.

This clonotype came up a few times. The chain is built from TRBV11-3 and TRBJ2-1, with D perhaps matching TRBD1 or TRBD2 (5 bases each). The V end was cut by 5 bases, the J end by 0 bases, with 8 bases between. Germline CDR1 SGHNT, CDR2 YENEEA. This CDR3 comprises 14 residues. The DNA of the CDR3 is TGTGCCAGCAGCCCGGGGCCCTCCTACAATGAGCAGTTCTTC. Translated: CASSPGPSYNEQFF.

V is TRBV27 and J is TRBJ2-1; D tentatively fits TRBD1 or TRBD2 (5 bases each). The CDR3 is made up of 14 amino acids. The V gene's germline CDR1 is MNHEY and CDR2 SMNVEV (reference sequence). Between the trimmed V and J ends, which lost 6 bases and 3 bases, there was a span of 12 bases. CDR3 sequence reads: CASRRAGIYNEQFF. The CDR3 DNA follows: TGTGCCAGCAGGAGGGCAGGGATCTACAATGAGCAGTTCTTC.

This chain's CDR3 is CASSLASFDQPQHF. CDR3 DNA sequence: TGTGCCAGCAGTTTAGCGAGTTTCGATCAGCCCCAGCATTTT. V is TRBV12-3 or TRBV12-4 and J is TRBJ1-5; no firm D call. Trimming removed 0 bases from V and 5 bases from J, with 8 bases in between. CDR3 length: 14 amino acids.

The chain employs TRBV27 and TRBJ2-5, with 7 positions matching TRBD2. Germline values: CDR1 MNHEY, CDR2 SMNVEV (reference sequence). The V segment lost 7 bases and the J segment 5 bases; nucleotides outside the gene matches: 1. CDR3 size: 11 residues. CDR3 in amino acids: CASMRGETQYF. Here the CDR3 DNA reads TGTGCCAGCATGCGGGGGGAGACCCAGTACTTC.

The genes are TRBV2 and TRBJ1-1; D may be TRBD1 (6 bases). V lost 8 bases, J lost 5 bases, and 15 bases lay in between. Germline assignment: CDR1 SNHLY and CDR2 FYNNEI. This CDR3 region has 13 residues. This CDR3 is CASEGDQRTEAFF. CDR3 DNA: TGTGCCAGCGAGGGGGATCAGCGGACTGAAGCTTTCTTT. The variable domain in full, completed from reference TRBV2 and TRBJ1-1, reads EPEVTQTPSHQVTQMGQEVILRCVPISNHLYFYWYRQILGQKVEFLVSFYNNEISEKSEIFDDQFSVERPDGSNFTLKIRSTKLEDSAMYFCASEGDQRTEAFFGQGTRLTVV.

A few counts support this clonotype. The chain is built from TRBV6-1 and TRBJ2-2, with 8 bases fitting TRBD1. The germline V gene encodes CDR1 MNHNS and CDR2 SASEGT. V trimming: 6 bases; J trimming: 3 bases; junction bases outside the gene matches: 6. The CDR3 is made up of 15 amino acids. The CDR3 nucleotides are TGTGCCAGCAGGGGTCGACAGGGGTACACCGGGGAGCTGTTTTTT. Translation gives CASRGRQGYTGELFF.

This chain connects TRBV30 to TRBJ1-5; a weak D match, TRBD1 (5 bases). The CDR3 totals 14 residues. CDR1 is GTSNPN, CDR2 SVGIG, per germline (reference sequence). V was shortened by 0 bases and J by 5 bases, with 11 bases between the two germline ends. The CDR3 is CAWSVGRVDQPQHF. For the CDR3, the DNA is TGTGCCTGGAGTGTCGGCAGGGTGGATCAGCCCCAGCATTTT.

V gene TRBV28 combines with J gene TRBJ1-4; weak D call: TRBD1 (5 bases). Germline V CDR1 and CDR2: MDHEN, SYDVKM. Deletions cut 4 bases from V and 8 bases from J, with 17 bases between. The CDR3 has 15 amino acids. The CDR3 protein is CASSSGGEGLEKLFF. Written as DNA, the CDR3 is TGTGCCAGCAGTTCGGGGGGAGAGGGTCTGGAAAAACTGTTTTTT.

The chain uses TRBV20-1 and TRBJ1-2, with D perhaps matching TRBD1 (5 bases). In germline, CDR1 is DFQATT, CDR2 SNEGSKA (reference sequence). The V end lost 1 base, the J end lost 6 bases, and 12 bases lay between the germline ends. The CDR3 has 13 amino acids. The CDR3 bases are TGCAGTGCTAGAGCCGATACCAGGGATGGCTACACCTTC. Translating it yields CSARADTRDGYTF.